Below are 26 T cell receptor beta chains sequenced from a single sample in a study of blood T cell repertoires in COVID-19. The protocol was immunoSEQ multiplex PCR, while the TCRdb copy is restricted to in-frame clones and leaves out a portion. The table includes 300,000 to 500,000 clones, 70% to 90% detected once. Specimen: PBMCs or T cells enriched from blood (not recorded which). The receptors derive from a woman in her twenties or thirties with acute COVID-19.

The chain's CDR3 is CASSLGPGPPGAGELFF. CDR3 DNA sequence: TGTGCCAGCAGCTTGGGACCGGGACCCCCGGGGGCCGGGGAGCTGTTTTTT. The chain combines TRBV5-4 with TRBJ2-2; the D gene is possibly TRBD2 (6 bases). The CDR3 contains 17 residues. Germline V gene data show CDR1 as SGHNT and CDR2 as YYREEE (reference sequence). Trimming left V 0 bases short and J 6 bases short, with 18 bases between.

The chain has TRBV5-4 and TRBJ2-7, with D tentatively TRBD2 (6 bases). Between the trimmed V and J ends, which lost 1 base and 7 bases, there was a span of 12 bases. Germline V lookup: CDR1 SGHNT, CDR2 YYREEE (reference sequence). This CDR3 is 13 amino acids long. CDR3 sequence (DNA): TGTGCCAGCAGCTTGTCAGGGACTCTTGAGCAGTACTTC. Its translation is CASSLSGTLEQYF.

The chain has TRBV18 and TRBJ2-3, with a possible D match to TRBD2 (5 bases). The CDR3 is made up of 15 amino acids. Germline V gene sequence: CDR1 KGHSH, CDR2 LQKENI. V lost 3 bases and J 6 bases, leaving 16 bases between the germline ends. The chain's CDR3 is CASSPKAVRTDTQYF. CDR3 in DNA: TGTGCCAGCTCACCGAAAGCGGTCAGAACGGATACGCAGTATTTT.

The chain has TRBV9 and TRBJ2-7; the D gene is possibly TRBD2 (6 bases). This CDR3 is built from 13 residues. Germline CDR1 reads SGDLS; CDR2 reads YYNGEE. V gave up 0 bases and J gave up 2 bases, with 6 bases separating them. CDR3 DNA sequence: TGTGCCAGCAGCGTAGCGGGGGCCTACGAGCAGTACTTC. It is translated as CASSVAGAYEQYF.

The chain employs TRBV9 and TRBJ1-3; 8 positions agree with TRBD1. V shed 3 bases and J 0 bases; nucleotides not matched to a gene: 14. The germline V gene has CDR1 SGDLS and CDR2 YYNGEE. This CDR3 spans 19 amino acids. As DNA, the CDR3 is TGTGCCAGCAGCGCCAGGGACAGGCGATCCTCCCTCTCTGGAAACACCATATATTTT. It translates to CASSARDRRSSLSGNTIYF.

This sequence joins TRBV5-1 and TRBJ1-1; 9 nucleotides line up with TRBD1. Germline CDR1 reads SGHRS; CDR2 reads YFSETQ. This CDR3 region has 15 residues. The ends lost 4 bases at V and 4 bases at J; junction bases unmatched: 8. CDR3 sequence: CASSPAGTGITEAFF. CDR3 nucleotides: TGCGCCAGCAGCCCAGCCGGGACAGGGATCACTGAAGCTTTCTTT. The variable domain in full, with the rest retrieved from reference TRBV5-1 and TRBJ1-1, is KAGVTQTPRYLIKTRGQQVTLSCSPISGHRSVSWYQQTPGQGLQFLFEYFSETQRNKGNFPGRFSGRQFSNSRSEMNVSTLELGDSALYLCASSPAGTGITEAFFGQGTRLTVV.

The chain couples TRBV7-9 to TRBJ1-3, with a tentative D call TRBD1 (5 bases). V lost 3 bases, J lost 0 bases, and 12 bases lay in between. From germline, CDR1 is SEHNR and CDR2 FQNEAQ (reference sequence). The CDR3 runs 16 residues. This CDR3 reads CASSLGDFYSGNTIYF. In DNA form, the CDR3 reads TGTGCCAGCAGCTTGGGGGACTTCTACTCTGGAAACACCATATATTTT.

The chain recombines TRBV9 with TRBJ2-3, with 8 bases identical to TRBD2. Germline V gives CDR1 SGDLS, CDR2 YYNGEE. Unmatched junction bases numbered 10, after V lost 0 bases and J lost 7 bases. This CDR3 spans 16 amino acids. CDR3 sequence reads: CASSVGLARSGNTQYF. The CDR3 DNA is TGTGCCAGCAGCGTAGGACTAGCGCGGAGCGGAAATACGCAGTATTTT.

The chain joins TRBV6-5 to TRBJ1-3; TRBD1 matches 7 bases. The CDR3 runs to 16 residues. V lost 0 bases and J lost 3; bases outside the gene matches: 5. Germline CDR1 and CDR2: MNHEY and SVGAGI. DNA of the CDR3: TGTGCCAGCAGTTACTCGGTTACAGGGGATGGAAACACCATATATTTT. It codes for CASSYSVTGDGNTIYF.

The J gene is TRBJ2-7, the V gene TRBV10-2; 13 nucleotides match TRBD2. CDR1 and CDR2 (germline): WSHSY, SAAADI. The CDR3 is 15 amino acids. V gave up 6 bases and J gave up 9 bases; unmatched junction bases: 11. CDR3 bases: TGCGCCAGCAGCCTCACTAGCGGGGGGGTTCGGTCGCAGTACTTC. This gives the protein CASSLTSGGVRSQYF.

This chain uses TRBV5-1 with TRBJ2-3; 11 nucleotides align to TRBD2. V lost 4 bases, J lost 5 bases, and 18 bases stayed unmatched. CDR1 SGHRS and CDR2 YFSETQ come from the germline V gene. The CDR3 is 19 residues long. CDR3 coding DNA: TGCGCCAGCAGCCTACTAGCGGGGGAGACCTTAACCGAAATAGATACGCAGTATTTT. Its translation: CASSLLAGETLTEIDTQYF.

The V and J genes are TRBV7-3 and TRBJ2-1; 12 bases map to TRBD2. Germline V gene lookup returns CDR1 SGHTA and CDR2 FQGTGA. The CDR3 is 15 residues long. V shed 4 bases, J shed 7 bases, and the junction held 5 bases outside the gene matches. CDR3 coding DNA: TGTGCCAGCAGCTCGGGACTAGCGGGTTTTAATGAGCAGTTCTTC. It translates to CASSSGLAGFNEQFF.

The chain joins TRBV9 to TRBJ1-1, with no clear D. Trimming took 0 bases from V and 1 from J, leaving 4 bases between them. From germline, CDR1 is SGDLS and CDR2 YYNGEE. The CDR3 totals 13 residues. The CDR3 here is CASSVDWNTEAFF. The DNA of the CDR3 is TGTGCCAGCAGCGTAGACTGGAACACTGAAGCTTTCTTT.

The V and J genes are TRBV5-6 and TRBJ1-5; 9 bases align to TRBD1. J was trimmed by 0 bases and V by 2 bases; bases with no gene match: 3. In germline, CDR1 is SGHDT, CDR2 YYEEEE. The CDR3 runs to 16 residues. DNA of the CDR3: TGTGCCAGCAGCTTCACAGGGGGCCCTAGCAATCAGCCCCAGCATTTT. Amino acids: CASSFTGGPSNQPQHF.

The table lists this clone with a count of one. CDR3 region: CSVEKLRQAGDTQYF. The CDR3 DNA is TGCAGCGTTGAAAAGTTAAGACAAGCAGGAGATACGCAGTATTTT. V and J are TRBV29-1 and TRBJ2-3, with unresolved D. The CDR3 extends over 15 amino acids. V was trimmed by 2 bases and J by 5 bases, leaving 17 bases between them. CDR1 SQVTM and CDR2 ANQGSEA come from the germline V gene.

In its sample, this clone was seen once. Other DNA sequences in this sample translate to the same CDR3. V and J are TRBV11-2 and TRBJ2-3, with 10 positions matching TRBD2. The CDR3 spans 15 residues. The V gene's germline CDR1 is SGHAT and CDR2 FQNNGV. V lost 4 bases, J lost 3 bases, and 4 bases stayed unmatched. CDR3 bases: TGTGCCAGCAGCTCACGGACTAGCGGTACAGATACGCAGTATTTT. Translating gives CASSSRTSGTDTQYF.

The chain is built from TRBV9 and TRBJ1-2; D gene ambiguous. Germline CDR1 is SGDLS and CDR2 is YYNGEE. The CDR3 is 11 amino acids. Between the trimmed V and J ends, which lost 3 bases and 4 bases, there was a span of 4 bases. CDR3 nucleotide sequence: TGTGCCAGCAGCGCCGTCTATGGCTACACCTTC. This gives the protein CASSAVYGYTF.

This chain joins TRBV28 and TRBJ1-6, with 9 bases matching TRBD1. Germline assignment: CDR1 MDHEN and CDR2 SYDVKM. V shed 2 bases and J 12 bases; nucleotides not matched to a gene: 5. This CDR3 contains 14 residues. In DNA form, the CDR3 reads TGTGCCAGCAGTTTACCCGGGACAGGGCAACCCCTCCACTTT. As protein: CASSLPGTGQPLHF.

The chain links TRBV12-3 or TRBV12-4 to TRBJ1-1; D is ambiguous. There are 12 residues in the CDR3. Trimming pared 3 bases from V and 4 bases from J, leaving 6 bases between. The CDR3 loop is CASSLSGTEAFF. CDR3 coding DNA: TGTGCCAGCAGTTTGTCGGGCACTGAAGCTTTCTTT.

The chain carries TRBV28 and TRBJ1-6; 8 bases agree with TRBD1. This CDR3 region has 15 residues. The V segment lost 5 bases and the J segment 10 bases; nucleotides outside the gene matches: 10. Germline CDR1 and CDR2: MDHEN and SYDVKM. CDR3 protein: CASSLPRDRLSPLHF. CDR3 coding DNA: TGTGCCAGCAGTCTCCCCCGGGACAGGCTATCACCCCTCCACTTT.

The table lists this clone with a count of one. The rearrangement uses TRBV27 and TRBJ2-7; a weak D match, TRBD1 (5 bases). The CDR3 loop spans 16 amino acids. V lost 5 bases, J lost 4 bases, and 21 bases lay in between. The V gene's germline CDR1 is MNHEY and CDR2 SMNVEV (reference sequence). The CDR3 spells CASSASRVAPLYEQYF. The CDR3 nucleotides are TGTGCCAGCAGTGCCTCCAGGGTGGCCCCTCTATACGAGCAGTACTTC.

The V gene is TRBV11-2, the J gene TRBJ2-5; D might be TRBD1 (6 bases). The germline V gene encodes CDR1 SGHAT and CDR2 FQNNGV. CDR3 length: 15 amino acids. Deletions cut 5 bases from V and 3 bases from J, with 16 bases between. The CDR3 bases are TGTGCCAGCAGCCTCGACAGGTACAGGGAAGAGACCCAGTACTTC. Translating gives CASSLDRYREETQYF.

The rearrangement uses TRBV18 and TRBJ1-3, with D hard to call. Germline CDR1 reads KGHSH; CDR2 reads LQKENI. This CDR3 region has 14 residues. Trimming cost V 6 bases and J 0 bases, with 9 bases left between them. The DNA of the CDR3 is TGTGCCAGCTCCCAAGCCCACTCTGGAAACACCATATATTTT. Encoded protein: CASSQAHSGNTIYF.

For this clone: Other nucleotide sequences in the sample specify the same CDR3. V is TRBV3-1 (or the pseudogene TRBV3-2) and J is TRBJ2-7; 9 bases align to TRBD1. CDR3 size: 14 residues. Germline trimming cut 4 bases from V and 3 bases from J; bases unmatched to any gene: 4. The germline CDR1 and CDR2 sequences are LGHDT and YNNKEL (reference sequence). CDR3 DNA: TGTGCCAGCAGCCTTGGACAGGGGAGCTACGAGCAGTACTTC. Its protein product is CASSLGQGSYEQYF.

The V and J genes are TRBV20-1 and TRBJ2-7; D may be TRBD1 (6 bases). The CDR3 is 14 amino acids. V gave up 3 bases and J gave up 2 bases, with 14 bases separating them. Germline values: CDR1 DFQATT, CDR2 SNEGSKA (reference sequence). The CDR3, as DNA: TGCAGTGCTAGTCCCGGGACAAAGACCTACGAGCAGTACTTC. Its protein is CSASPGTKTYEQYF.

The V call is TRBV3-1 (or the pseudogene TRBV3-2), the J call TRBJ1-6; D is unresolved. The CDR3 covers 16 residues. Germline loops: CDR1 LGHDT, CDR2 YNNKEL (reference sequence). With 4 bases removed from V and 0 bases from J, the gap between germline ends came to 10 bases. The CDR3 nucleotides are TGTGCCAGCAGCCCACGAGGGTTCTCCTATAATTCACCCCTCCACTTT. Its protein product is CASSPRGFSYNSPLHF.